The rows below give T cell receptor beta chains drawn from one sample of a study of graft-versus-host responses after intestinal transplantation. Their antigens remain unidentified. Repertoires were generated with immunoSEQ multiplex PCR, while TCRdb's copy carries only in-frame clones and drops some. The profile shows tens of thousands of clones, roughly 92% of them singletons. Material: unstimulated CD4+ T cells sorted from spleen or lymph node cells, obtained before intestinal transplant. All receptors come from a human donor who received an intestinal transplant. Each CDR3 is given with its conserved first and last residue. D genes are given only for firm matches. Not all rows give a size; the values are once, few, many and, for expanded clones, a class.

abundance,j_gene,v_gene,d_gene,CDR3nt,CDR3aa
few,TRBJ1-3,TRBV6-1,-,TGTGCCAGCAGTCCCGGGAGGCAGCTAAACACCATATATTTT,CASSPGRQLNTIYF
-,TRBJ2-1,TRBV5-6,-,TGTGCCAGCAGCAATGGCCTGGGCTCCTACAATGAGCAGTTCTTC,CASSNGLGSYNEQFF
-,TRBJ2-7,TRBV5-5,-,TGTGCCAGCAGCCAACCAGGACGGAGGGGCTACGAGCAGTACTTC,CASSQPGRRGYEQYF
-,TRBJ2-7,TRBV27,-,TGTGCCAGTCAGCCGGGACACCGTCGCGAGCAGTACTTC,CASQPGHRREQYF
once,TRBJ1-3,TRBV5-6,-,TGTGCCAGCAGCTTGAAGCAAGGGCTATCTGGAAACACCATATATTTT,CASSLKQGLSGNTIYF
-,TRBJ1-1,TRBV7-9,-,TGTGCCAGCAGCTTAGGGGGCAGGGAGGAAGCTTTCTTT,CASSLGGREEAFF
-,TRBJ1-2,TRBV28,-,TGTGCCAGCAGTAGGGGTTTAGGGGTCTATGGCTACACCTTC,CASSRGLGVYGYTF
few,TRBJ1-1,TRBV19,TRBD1,TGTGCCAGTAGTATTCGGACAGGGGGGACTGAAGCTTTCTTT,CASSIRTGGTEAFF
-,TRBJ2-4,TRBV28,-,TGTGCCAGCAGTTTAGGAGCACAAAACATTCAGTACTTC,CASSLGAQNIQYF
once,TRBJ1-5,TRBV7-6,TRBD1,TGTGCCAGCAGCCGAAGACAGGGGGGGCAGCCCCAGCATTTT,CASSRRQGGQPQHF
-,TRBJ2-7,TRBV5-4,-,TGTGCCAGCAGCTTGGCGGAGACATCCGCCTACGAGCAGTACTTC,CASSLAETSAYEQYF
-,TRBJ2-7,TRBV28,TRBD1,TGTGCCAGCAGTTTCTCCGGGACAGGGGCCTACGAGCAGTACTTC,CASSFSGTGAYEQYF
-,TRBJ2-6,TRBV28,-,TGTGCCAGCACTGATTGGGGGGGGCTCTCTGGGGCCAACGTCCTGACTTTC,CASTDWGGLSGANVLTF
-,TRBJ2-7,TRBV5-1,-,TGCGCCAGCAGCTTGAACAGCGAAACCTCCTACGAGCAGTACTTC,CASSLNSETSYEQYF
-,TRBJ1-4,TRBV5-1,-,TGCGCCAGCAGCTTGGGTGACAGTTCTAATGAAAAACTGTTTTTT,CASSLGDSSNEKLFF
-,TRBJ1-5,TRBV19,TRBD1,TGTGCCAGTAGTAGAGGACAGGGATATCAGCCCCAGCATTTT,CASSRGQGYQPQHF